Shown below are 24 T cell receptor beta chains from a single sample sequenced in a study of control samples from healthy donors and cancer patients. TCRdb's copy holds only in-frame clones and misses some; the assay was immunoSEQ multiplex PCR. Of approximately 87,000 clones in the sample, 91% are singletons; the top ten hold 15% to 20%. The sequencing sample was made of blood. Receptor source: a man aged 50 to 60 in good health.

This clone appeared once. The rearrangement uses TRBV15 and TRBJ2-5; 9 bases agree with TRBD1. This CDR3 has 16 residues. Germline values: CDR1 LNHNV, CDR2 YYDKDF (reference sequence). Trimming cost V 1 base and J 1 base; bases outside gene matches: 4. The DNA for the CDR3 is TGTGCCACCAGCAGAGGAACAGGGGGCATCCAAGAGACCCAGTACTTC. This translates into CATSRGTGGIQETQYF.

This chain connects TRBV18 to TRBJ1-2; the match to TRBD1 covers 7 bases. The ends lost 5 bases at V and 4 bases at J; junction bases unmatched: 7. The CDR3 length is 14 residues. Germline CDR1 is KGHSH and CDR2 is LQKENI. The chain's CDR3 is CASSSGQKVYGYTF. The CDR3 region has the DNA TGTGCCAGCTCATCGGGACAGAAAGTCTATGGCTACACCTTC.

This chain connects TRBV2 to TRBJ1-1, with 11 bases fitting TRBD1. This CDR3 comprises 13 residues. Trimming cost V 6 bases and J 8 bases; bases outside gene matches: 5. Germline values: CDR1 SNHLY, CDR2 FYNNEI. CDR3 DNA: TGTGCCAGCAGCCCCAGGACAGGGGGCGAAGCTTTCTTT. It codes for CASSPRTGGEAFF.

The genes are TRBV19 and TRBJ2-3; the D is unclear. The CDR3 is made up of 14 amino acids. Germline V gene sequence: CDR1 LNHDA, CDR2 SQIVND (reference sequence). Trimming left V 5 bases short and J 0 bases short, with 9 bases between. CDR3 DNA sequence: TGTGCCAGTAGTCAAGCTTCTAGCACAGATACGCAGTATTTT. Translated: CASSQASSTDTQYF.

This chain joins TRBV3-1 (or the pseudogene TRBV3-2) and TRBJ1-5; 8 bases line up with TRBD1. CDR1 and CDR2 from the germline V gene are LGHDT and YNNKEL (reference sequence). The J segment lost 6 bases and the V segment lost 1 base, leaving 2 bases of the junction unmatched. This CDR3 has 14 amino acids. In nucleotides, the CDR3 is TGTGCCAGCAGCCAAGCAGGGGGCATTCAGCCCCAGCATTTT. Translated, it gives CASSQAGGIQPQHF.

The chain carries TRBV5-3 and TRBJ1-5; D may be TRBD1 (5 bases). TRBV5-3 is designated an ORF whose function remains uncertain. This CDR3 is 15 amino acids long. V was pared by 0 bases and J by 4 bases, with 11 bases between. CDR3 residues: CARSLVVWGNQPQHF. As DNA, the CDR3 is TGTGCCAGAAGCTTGGTAGTTTGGGGGAATCAGCCCCAGCATTTT.

Written as DNA, the CDR3 is TGTGCCAGCTCTCGGGTCTCTGGAAACACCATATATTTT. Encoded protein: CASSRVSGNTIYF. The chain recombines TRBV11-2 with TRBJ1-3; no clear D gene. CDR1 is SGHAT and CDR2 is FQNNGV in the germline V gene. CDR3 length: 13 residues. V lost 8 bases and J lost 0, with 8 bases in between.

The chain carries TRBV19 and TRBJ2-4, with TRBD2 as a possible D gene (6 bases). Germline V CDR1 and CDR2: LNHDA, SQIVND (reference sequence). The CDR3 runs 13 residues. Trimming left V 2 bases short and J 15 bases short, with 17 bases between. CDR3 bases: TGTGCCAGTAGTATAAAGGGAAGGGGACTCATGTACTTC. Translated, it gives CASSIKGRGLMYF. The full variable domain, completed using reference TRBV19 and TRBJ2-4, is DGGITQSPKYLFRKEGQNVTLSCEQNLNHDAMYWYRQDPGQGLRLIYYSQIVNDFQKGDIAEGYSVSREKKESFPLTVTSAQKNPTAFYLCASSIKGRGLMYFGAGTRLSVL.

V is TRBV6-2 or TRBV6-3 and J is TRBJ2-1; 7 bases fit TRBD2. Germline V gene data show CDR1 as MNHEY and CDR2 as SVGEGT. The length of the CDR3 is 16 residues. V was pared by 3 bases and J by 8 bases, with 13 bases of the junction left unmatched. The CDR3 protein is CASSYHPAGNEDEQFF. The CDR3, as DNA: TGTGCCAGCAGTTATCACCCAGCGGGGAATGAGGATGAGCAGTTCTTC.

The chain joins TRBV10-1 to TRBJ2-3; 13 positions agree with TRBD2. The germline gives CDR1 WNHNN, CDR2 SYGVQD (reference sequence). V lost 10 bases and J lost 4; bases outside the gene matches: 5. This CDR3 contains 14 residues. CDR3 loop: CAKPGTSGADTQYF. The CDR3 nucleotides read TGCGCCAAGCCCGGGACTAGCGGGGCAGATACGCAGTATTTT.

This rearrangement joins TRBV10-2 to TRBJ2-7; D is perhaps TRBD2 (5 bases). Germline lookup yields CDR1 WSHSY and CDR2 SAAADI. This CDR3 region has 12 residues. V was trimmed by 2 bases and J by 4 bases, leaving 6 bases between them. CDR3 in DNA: TGCGCCAGCAGTGAGCGGGGATACGAGCAGTACTTC. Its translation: CASSERGYEQYF.

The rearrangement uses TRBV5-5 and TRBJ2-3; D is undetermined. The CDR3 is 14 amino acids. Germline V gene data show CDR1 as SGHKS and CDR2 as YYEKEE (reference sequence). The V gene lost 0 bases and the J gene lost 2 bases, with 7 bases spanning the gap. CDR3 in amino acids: CASSLGLYTDTQYF. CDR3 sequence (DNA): TGTGCCAGCAGCTTGGGCCTTTACACAGATACGCAGTATTTT.

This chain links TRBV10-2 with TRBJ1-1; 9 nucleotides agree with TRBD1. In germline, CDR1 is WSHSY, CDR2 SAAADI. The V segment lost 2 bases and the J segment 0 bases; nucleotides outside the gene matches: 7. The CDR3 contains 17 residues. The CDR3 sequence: CASSEGLGTGLNTEAFF. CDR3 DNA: TGCGCCAGCAGTGAGGGATTAGGGACAGGGCTGAACACTGAAGCTTTCTTT.

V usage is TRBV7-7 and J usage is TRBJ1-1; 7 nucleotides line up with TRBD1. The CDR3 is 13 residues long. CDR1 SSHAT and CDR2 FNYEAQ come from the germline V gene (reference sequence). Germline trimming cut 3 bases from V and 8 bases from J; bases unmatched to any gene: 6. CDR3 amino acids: CASSLRQGGEAFF. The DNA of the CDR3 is TGTGCCAGCAGCTTGAGACAGGGTGGCGAAGCTTTCTTT.

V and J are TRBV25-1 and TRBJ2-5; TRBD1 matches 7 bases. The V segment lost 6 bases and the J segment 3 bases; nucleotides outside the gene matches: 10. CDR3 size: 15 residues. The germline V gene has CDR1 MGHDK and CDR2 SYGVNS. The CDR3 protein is CASSKTGRVEETQYF. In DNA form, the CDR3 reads TGTGCCAGCAGCAAGACAGGGCGGGTGGAAGAGACCCAGTACTTC.

The CDR3 loop is CSVFGGNGYTF. CDR3 nucleotides: TGCAGCGTTTTTGGGGGGAATGGCTACACCTTC. This rearrangement joins TRBV29-1 to TRBJ1-2; tentative D call: TRBD1 (5 bases). There are 11 residues in the CDR3. Deletions cut 5 bases from V and 6 bases from J, with 10 bases between. Germline values: CDR1 SQVTM, CDR2 ANQGSEA.

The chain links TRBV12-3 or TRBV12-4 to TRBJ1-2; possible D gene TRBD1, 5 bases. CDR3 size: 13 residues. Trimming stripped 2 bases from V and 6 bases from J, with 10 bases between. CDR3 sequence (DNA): TGTGCCAGCAGTTTAAGGGGTTCGGATGGCTACACCTTC. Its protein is CASSLRGSDGYTF.

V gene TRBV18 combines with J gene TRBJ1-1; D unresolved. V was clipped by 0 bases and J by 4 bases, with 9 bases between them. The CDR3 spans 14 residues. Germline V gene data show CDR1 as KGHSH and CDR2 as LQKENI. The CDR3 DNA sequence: TGTGCCAGCTCACCACCGAGCCTAGGCACTGAAGCTTTCTTT. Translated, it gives CASSPPSLGTEAFF.

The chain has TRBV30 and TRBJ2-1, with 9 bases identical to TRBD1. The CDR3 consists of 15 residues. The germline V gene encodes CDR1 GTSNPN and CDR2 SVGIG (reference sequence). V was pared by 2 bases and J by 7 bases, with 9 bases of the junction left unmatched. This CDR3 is CAWSTGQGFGNEQFF. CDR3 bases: TGTGCCTGGAGTACTGGACAGGGGTTCGGAAATGAGCAGTTCTTC.

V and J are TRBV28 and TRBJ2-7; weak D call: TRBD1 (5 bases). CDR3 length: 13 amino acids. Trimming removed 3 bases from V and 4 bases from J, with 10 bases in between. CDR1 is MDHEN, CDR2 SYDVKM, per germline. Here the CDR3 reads CASSLGRAYEQYF. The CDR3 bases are TGTGCCAGCAGTTTGGGCAGGGCGTACGAGCAGTACTTC. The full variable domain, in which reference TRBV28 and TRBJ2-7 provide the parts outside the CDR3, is DVKVTQSSRYLVKRTGEKVFLECVQDMDHENMFWYRQDPGLGLRLIYFSYDVKMKEKGDIPEGYSVSREKKERFSLILESASTNQTSMYLCASSLGRAYEQYFGPGTRLTVT.

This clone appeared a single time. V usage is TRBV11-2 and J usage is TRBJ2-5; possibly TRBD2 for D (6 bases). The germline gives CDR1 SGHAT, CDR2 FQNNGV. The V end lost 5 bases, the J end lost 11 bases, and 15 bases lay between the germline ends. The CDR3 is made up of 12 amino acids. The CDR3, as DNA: TGTGCCAGCAGCCCATGGGAGGACCCACAGTACTTC. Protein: CASSPWEDPQYF.

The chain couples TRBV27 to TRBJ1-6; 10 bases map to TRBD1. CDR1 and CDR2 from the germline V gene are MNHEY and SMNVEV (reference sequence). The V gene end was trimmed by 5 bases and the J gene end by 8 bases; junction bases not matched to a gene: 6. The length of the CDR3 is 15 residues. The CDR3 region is CASSAPGQGHSPLHF. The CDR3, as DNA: TGTGCCAGCAGTGCTCCGGGACAGGGGCATTCACCCCTCCACTTT.

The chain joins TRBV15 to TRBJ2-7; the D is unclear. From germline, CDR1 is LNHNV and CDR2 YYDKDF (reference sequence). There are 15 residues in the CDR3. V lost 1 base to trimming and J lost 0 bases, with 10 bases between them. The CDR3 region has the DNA TGTGCCACCAGCAGAGTTGCGAAACCCTCCTACGAGCAGTACTTC. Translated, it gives CATSRVAKPSYEQYF. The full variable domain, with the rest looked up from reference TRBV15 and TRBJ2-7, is DAMVIQNPRYQVTQFGKPVTLSCSQTLNHNVMYWYQQKSSQAPKLLFHYYDKDFNNEADTPDNFQSRRPNTSFCFLDIRSPGLGDTAMYLCATSRVAKPSYEQYFGPGTRLTVT.

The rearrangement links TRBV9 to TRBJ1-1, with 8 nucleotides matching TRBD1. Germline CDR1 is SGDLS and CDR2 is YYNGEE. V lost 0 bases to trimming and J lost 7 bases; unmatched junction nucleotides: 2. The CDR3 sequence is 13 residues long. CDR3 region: CASSVVGTGEAFF. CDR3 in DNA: TGTGCCAGCAGCGTAGTGGGGACAGGTGAAGCTTTCTTT.